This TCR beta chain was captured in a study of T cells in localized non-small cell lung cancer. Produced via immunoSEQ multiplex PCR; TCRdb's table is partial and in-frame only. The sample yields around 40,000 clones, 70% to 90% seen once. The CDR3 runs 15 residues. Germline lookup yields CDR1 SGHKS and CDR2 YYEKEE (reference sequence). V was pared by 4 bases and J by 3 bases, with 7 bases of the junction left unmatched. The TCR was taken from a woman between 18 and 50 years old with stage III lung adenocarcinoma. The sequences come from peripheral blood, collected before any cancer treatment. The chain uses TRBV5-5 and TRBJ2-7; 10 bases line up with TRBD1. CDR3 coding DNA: TGTGCCAGCAGCCTGGAGAGGACAGGGGGCTACGAGCAGTACTTC. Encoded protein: CASSLERTGGYEQYF.